Listed here are 20 T cell receptor beta chains from one sample, sequenced in a study of T-cell memory formation after mild COVID-19. Each CDR3 protein gets one entry after TCRdb re-called the 5' RACE reads with MiXCR. Of 270,000 or so distinct CDR3 sequences listed, over 15% are singletons. The sequenced sample was PBMCs or a T cell subset sorted from them (not recorded which). These receptors came from a man younger than 30 who had mild COVID-19 (a few samples of this study predate the infection). Cell type and time point are not known.

This clonotype has more than one count but fewer than ten. The rearrangement uses TRBV20-1 and TRBJ2-5, with D perhaps TRBD2 (5 bases). This CDR3 has 14 amino acids. Trimming shortened V by 0 bases and J by 1 base, and 9 bases separated the two germline ends. CDR1 is DFQATT and CDR2 is SNEGSKA in the germline V gene (reference sequence). CDR3 nucleotides: TGCAGTGCTAGAGATAGCGCTACCCAAGAGACCCAGTACTTC. Protein product: CSARDSATQETQYF.

The genes are TRBV7-2 and TRBJ1-5; D not resolved. Trimming stripped 1 base from V and 4 bases from J, with 5 bases between. The length of the CDR3 is 13 residues. Germline CDR1 is SGHTA and CDR2 is FQGNSA. The DNA for the CDR3 is TGTGCCAGCAGCTTAGTCCAGAATCAGCCCCAGCATTTT. Its protein product is CASSLVQNQPQHF.

The gene calls are TRBV12-3 or TRBV12-4 and TRBJ1-4; 9 bases map to TRBD1. V was clipped by 5 bases and J by 11 bases; unmatched bases: 3. The CDR3 spans 12 residues. In DNA, the CDR3 is TGTGCCAGCAGTGAACAGGGGGCGAAACTGTTTTTT. Translated, it gives CASSEQGAKLFF.

CDR3 amino acids: CASSPKTGGNTGELFF. The CDR3 coding sequence is TGTGCCAGCAGCCCAAAGACGGGGGGTAACACCGGGGAGCTGTTTTTT. The chain employs TRBV7-6 and TRBJ2-2; 7 bases fit TRBD2. V was pared by 5 bases and J by 2 bases, with 8 bases of the junction left unmatched. This CDR3 has 16 amino acids. Per germline, CDR1 SGHVS and CDR2 FNYEAQ.

The chain couples TRBV6-2 or TRBV6-3 to TRBJ2-3, with 9 bases that match TRBD1. V trimming: 2 bases; J trimming: 2 bases; junction bases outside the gene matches: 5. Germline V gene sequence: CDR1 MNHEY, CDR2 SVGEGT. The CDR3 runs to 16 residues. CDR3 region: CASSYAGTGSTDTQYF. DNA of the CDR3: TGTGCCAGCAGTTACGCCGGGACAGGGTCCACAGATACGCAGTATTTT.

The chain is built from TRBV7-8 and TRBJ1-5; no firm D call. With 2 bases removed from V and 5 bases from J, the gap between germline ends came to 7 bases. Germline CDR1 reads SGHVS; CDR2 reads FQNEAQ. This CDR3 has 13 amino acids. CDR3 nucleotides: TGTGCCAGCAGCTTATCTCCGGATCAGCCCCAGCATTTT. This gives the protein CASSLSPDQPQHF.

The chain recombines TRBV7-2 with TRBJ2-1, with D possibly TRBD1 on 5 matching bases. Trimming cost V 2 bases and J 4 bases, with 9 bases left between them. The V gene's germline CDR1 is SGHTA and CDR2 FQGNSA. The CDR3 contains 14 residues. The CDR3 DNA reads as TGTGCCAGCAGCTTACTGACAGTTTACAATGAGCAGTTCTTC. It yields the protein CASSLLTVYNEQFF.

The V call is TRBV12-3 or TRBV12-4, the J call TRBJ1-5; D is ambiguous. V was trimmed by 6 bases and J by 5 bases, leaving 8 bases between them. The CDR3 runs to 12 residues. The CDR3: CASSRQDQPQHF. The CDR3 nucleotides read TGTGCCAGCAGCCGGCAGGATCAGCCCCAGCATTTT.

This clonotype was recorded a few times. V gene TRBV27 combines with J gene TRBJ2-5, with TRBD2 matching over 9 bases. CDR1 and CDR2 from the germline V gene are MNHEY and SMNVEV (reference sequence). Trimming took 7 bases from V and 4 from J; bases not matched to a gene: 10. This CDR3 is 15 amino acids long. The CDR3 spells CASKNWRGGGETQYF. In nucleotides, the CDR3 is TGTGCCAGCAAGAACTGGCGGGGGGGCGGAGAGACCCAGTACTTC.

The rearrangement uses TRBV18 and TRBJ1-2; no definite D call. Germline lookup yields CDR1 KGHSH and CDR2 LQKENI. Trimming removed 6 bases at V and 8 bases at J, with 16 bases between. CDR3 length: 13 residues. The CDR3 coding sequence is TGTGCCAGCTCCGGAGAGAGGGCAAGGGGCTACACCTTC. It encodes CASSGERARGYTF.

This sequence joins TRBV12-5 and TRBJ2-7; no clear D gene. V was trimmed by 1 base and J by 3 bases, leaving 16 bases between them. Germline V gene lookup returns CDR1 LGHNT and CDR2 FRNRAP. The CDR3 has 16 residues. This chain's CDR3 is CASGLGGTEKNYEQYF. CDR3 DNA sequence: TGTGCTAGTGGTTTGGGAGGAACCGAGAAAAACTACGAGCAGTACTTC.

The chain couples TRBV2 to TRBJ1-1, with D possibly TRBD1 on 5 matching bases. Trimming removed 10 bases from V and 5 bases from J, with 17 bases in between. Looked up from germline, CDR1 is SNHLY and CDR2 is FYNNEI. The CDR3 covers 13 residues. CDR3 amino acids: CATRRGEGTEAFF. The DNA of the CDR3 is TGTGCCACCCGCCGGGGGGAAGGAACTGAAGCTTTCTTT. The full variable domain, completed using reference TRBV2 and TRBJ1-1, is EPEVTQTPSHQVTQMGQEVILRCVPISNHLYFYWYRQILGQKVEFLVSFYNNEISEKSEIFDDQFSVERPDGSNFTLKIRSTKLEDSAMYFCATRRGEGTEAFFGQGTRLTVV.

This clonotype has a handful of counts. This sequence joins TRBV7-9 and TRBJ2-1, with D maybe TRBD2 (6 bases). Trimming left V 1 base short and J 6 bases short, with 13 bases between. The CDR3 covers 15 residues. Germline CDR1 SEHNR, CDR2 FQNEAQ (reference sequence). In nucleotides, the CDR3 is TGTGCCAGCAGCTTAGTGGGGCGGGGACCCAATGAGCAGTTCTTC. As protein: CASSLVGRGPNEQFF. Looking up the rest from reference TRBV7-9 and TRBJ2-1 gives the full variable domain: DTGVSQNPRHKITKRGQNVTFRCDPISEHNRLYWYRQTLGQGPEFLTYFQNEAQLEKSRLLSDRFSAERPKGSFSTLEIQRTEQGDSAMYLCASSLVGRGPNEQFFGPGTRLTVL.

The rearrangement uses TRBV6-2 or TRBV6-3 and TRBJ2-3; no reliable D call. The CDR3 spans 13 residues. V was trimmed by 6 bases and J by 2 bases, leaving 9 bases between them. Germline-derived CDR1 and CDR2 are MNHEY and SVGEGT. The chain's CDR3 is CASRLISTDTQYF. CDR3 in DNA: TGTGCCAGCAGACTAATCTCCACAGATACGCAGTATTTT.

This chain connects TRBV28 to TRBJ2-5, with a tentative D call TRBD2 (6 bases). The CDR3 covers 13 residues. CDR1 is MDHEN, CDR2 SYDVKM, per germline. V was shortened by 8 bases and J by 2 bases, with 12 bases between the two germline ends. CDR3 nucleotides: TGTGCCAGCGGCGGGACTGTACAAGAGACCCAGTACTTC. Translated: CASGGTVQETQYF.

The chain uses TRBV2 and TRBJ2-2; D is uncertain. Trimming removed 2 bases from V and 0 bases from J, with 10 bases in between. The CDR3 length is 16 residues. Germline CDR1 and CDR2: SNHLY and FYNNEI. CDR3 sequence: CASSERSPSNTGELFF. CDR3 nucleotide sequence: TGTGCCAGCAGTGAACGGAGCCCCTCGAACACCGGGGAGCTGTTTTTT.

The chain carries TRBV9 and TRBJ2-7; D unresolved. Germline V lookup: CDR1 SGDLS, CDR2 YYNGEE. There are 14 residues in the CDR3. V shed 0 bases and J shed 0 bases, with 7 bases lying between them. CDR3 in amino acids: CASSVGRGSYEQYF. In nucleotides, the CDR3 is TGTGCCAGCAGCGTAGGCCGAGGCTCCTACGAGCAGTACTTC. Complete variable domain (other parts from reference TRBV9 and TRBJ2-7): DSGVTQTPKHLITATGQRVTLRCSPRSGDLSVYWYQQSLDQGLQFLIQYYNGEERAKGNILERFSAQQFPDLHSELNLSSLELGDSALYFCASSVGRGSYEQYFGPGTRLTVT.

This clonotype was seen a few times. The chain employs TRBV7-9 and TRBJ2-3; 9 bases align to TRBD2. The CDR3 is 15 residues long. Germline lookup yields CDR1 SEHNR and CDR2 FQNEAQ (reference sequence). V was pared by 5 bases and J by 3 bases, with 6 bases of the junction left unmatched. CDR3 region: CASSPRSGGTDTQYF. The CDR3 nucleotides are TGTGCCAGCAGCCCCCGGAGCGGGGGGACAGATACGCAGTATTTT. Based on the CDR3 plus reference TRBV7-9 and TRBJ2-3, the full variable domain is DTGVSQNPRHKITKRGQNVTFRCDPISEHNRLYWYRQTLGQGPEFLTYFQNEAQLEKSRLLSDRFSAERPKGSFSTLEIQRTEQGDSAMYLCASSPRSGGTDTQYFGPGTRLTVL.

This rearrangement joins TRBV12-3 or TRBV12-4 to TRBJ2-3, with D possibly TRBD2 on 5 matching bases. V shed 5 bases and J shed 4 bases, with 19 bases lying between them. The CDR3 sequence is 16 residues long. In nucleotides, the CDR3 is TGTGCCAGCAGTGAATACGCCGGGGATGAGTCAGATACGCAGTATTTT. Its translation is CASSEYAGDESDTQYF.

In its sample, this clonotype was seen a few times. The chain joins TRBV7-3 to TRBJ2-1, with D maybe TRBD1 (5 bases). The CDR3 consists of 14 residues. Germline assignment: CDR1 SGHTA and CDR2 FQGTGA. Trimming left V 4 bases short and J 2 bases short, with 9 bases between. The CDR3: CASSSLGAYNEQFF. The DNA of the CDR3 is TGTGCCAGCAGCTCCCTAGGGGCCTACAATGAGCAGTTCTTC.